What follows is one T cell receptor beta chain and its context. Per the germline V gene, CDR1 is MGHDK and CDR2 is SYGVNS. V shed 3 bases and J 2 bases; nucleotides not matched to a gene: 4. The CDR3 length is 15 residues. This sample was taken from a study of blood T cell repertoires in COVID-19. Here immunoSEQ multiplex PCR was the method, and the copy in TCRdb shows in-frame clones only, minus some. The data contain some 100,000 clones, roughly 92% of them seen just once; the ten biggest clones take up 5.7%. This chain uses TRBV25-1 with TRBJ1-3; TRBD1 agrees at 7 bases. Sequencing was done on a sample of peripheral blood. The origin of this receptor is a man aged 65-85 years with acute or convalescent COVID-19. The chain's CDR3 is CASSDAGGTGNTIYF. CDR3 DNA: TGTGCCAGCAGTGACGCAGGGGGAACTGGAAACACCATATATTTT.